The 15 T cell receptor beta chains listed next were all sequenced from one sample in a study of blood T cell repertoires in COVID-19. Assay: immunoSEQ multiplex PCR; the TCRdb copy retains only in-frame clones and omits some. The profile covers 110,000 to 150,000 clones, with roughly 80% appearing a single time and roughly 1.7% taken by the ten largest. The specimen was PBMCs or T cells enriched from blood (not recorded which). The receptors stem from a woman younger than 30 who had been exposed to COVID-19.

The sample holds one count of this clone. This chain uses TRBV2 with TRBJ1-4, with D perhaps TRBD1 (5 bases). The germline gives CDR1 SNHLY, CDR2 FYNNEI. There are 14 residues in the CDR3. V was shortened by 3 bases and J by 4 bases, with 9 bases between the two germline ends. The CDR3 loop is CASSETEFNEKLFF. The CDR3 coding sequence is TGTGCCAGCAGTGAGACAGAATTTAATGAAAAACTGTTTTTT.

This rearrangement joins TRBV19 to TRBJ2-1, with TRBD2 matching 7 bases. V was clipped by 3 bases and J by 0 bases; unmatched bases: 5. This CDR3 is built from 16 residues. Germline CDR1 and CDR2: LNHDA and SQIVND (reference sequence). The CDR3 spells CASSIRREPSYNEQFF. The CDR3 DNA follows: TGTGCCAGTAGTATCAGGCGGGAGCCCTCCTACAATGAGCAGTTCTTC.

The chain carries TRBV13 and TRBJ2-5, with D unclear. V was pared by 1 base and J by 5 bases, with 2 bases between. Germline V gene sequence: CDR1 PRHDT, CDR2 FYEKMQ (reference sequence). This CDR3 is 11 amino acids long. Written as DNA, the CDR3 is TGTGCCAGCAGCTTAGCTGAGACCCAGTACTTC. The encoded protein is CASSLAETQYF. The full variable domain, with the rest looked up from reference TRBV13 and TRBJ2-5, is AAGVIQSPRHLIKEKRETATLKCYPIPRHDTVYWYQQGPGQDPQFLISFYEKMQSDKGSIPDRFSAQQFSDYHSELNMSSLELGDSALYFCASSLAETQYFGPGTRLLVL.

The chain links TRBV7-9 to TRBJ1-1, with 8 bases fitting TRBD1. Germline CDR1 SEHNR, CDR2 FQNEAQ (reference sequence). The trim removed 2 bases at V and 6 bases at J, leaving 5 bases unmatched. The CDR3 consists of 14 residues. CDR3 loop: CASSLHGQGPEAFF. The CDR3 DNA reads TGTGCCAGCAGCTTACACGGACAGGGCCCTGAAGCTTTCTTT.

This chain links TRBV6-6 with TRBJ1-6; tentative D call: TRBD1 (5 bases). CDR3 size: 12 residues. Germline CDR1 reads MNHNY; CDR2 reads SVGAGI (reference sequence). V dropped 5 bases and J dropped 11 bases, with 10 bases sitting between them. The CDR3 bases are TGTGCCAGCAGTCCTGACAGCCCACCCCTCCACTTT. Its translation is CASSPDSPPLHF.

This clone was counted between two and nine times. The chain uses TRBV10-3 and TRBJ1-2, with D maybe TRBD1 (6 bases). The CDR3 is made up of 14 amino acids. The ends were cut back, 3 bases at V and 4 bases at J, with 12 bases in the middle. Germline V gene data show CDR1 as ENHRY and CDR2 as SYGVKD. The CDR3 spells CAISEPQGTYGYTF. CDR3 nucleotides: TGTGCCATCAGTGAACCACAGGGTACCTATGGCTACACCTTC.

The chain couples TRBV6-5 to TRBJ2-1; D might be TRBD1 (6 bases). The CDR3 covers 16 residues. V was pared by 4 bases and J by 2 bases, with 15 bases between. Germline V gene data show CDR1 as MNHEY and CDR2 as SVGAGI. The DNA of the CDR3 is TGTGCCAGCAGTTTACAGGGCGTAGAACCCTACAATGAGCAGTTCTTC. Its translation is CASSLQGVEPYNEQFF.

This clone came up once. The chain links TRBV6-5 to TRBJ2-1; D is perhaps TRBD1 (7 bases). This CDR3 contains 15 residues. V dropped 0 bases and J dropped 6 bases, with 12 bases sitting between them. Germline V lookup: CDR1 MNHEY, CDR2 SVGAGI. CDR3 sequence (DNA): TGTGCCAGCAGTTACTCCAGGGGGGCTGTCAATGAGCAGTTCTTC. Protein sequence: CASSYSRGAVNEQFF.

V and J are TRBV7-6 and TRBJ2-2; 8 nucleotides match TRBD1. With 5 bases clipped from V and 6 bases from J, the junction kept 14 bases outside the gene matches. Germline lookup yields CDR1 SGHVS and CDR2 FNYEAQ. This CDR3 has 17 amino acids. As DNA, the CDR3 is TGTGCCAGCAGCCCCCAAATCGCAGGGGGCGCGTCCGGGGAGCTGTTTTTT. Translated, it gives CASSPQIAGGASGELFF.

The chain links TRBV7-6 to TRBJ2-3; D may be TRBD2 (6 bases). The CDR3 totals 13 residues. Germline CDR1 is SGHVS and CDR2 is FNYEAQ. With 1 base removed from V and 4 bases from J, the gap between germline ends came to 6 bases. CDR3 protein: CASSLGLADTQYF. The CDR3 DNA is TGTGCCAGCAGCTTAGGACTAGCAGATACGCAGTATTTT.

This chain links TRBV11-1 with TRBJ2-7; D is ambiguous. The CDR3 loop spans 11 amino acids. CDR1 SGHAT and CDR2 FQDESV come from the germline V gene (reference sequence). Trimming cost V 3 bases and J 2 bases, with 2 bases left between them. This chain's CDR3 is CASSFAYEQYF. CDR3 DNA: TGTGCCAGCAGCTTCGCCTACGAGCAGTACTTC.

The chain has TRBV28 and TRBJ1-2; no firm D call. V lost 5 bases, J lost 4 bases, and 14 bases lay in between. This CDR3 has 14 amino acids. Germline V gene lookup returns CDR1 MDHEN and CDR2 SYDVKM. CDR3 in amino acids: CASSARVPPYGYTF. The DNA for the CDR3 is TGTGCCAGCAGTGCGAGGGTACCCCCCTATGGCTACACCTTC.

The chain links TRBV27 to TRBJ1-6; D possibly corresponds to TRBD1 (6 bases). CDR1 and CDR2 (germline): MNHEY, SMNVEV (reference sequence). Trimming pared 3 bases from V and 4 bases from J, leaving 7 bases between. CDR3 size: 14 residues. As DNA, the CDR3 is TGTGCCAGCAGTTTCGGACAGTATAATTCACCCCTCCACTTT. As protein: CASSFGQYNSPLHF.

In its sample, this clone was seen once. The chain has TRBV18 and TRBJ2-7; D uncertain. V was cut by 8 bases and J by 7 bases, with 15 bases left in between. This CDR3 spans 12 amino acids. Germline V gives CDR1 KGHSH, CDR2 LQKENI. This CDR3 reads CASKSPRSEQYF. The CDR3, as DNA: TGTGCCAGCAAGAGCCCCAGGTCAGAGCAGTACTTC. The whole variable domain, remainder taken from reference TRBV18 and TRBJ2-7, is NAGVMQNPRHLVRRRGQEARLRCSPMKGHSHVYWYRQLPEEGLKFMVYLQKENIIDESGMPKERFSAEFPKEGPSILRIQQVVRGDSAAYFCASKSPRSEQYFGPGTRLTVT.

This chain uses TRBV28 with TRBJ1-4; TRBD1 matches at 8 bases. The CDR3 has 15 amino acids. After removal of 5 bases from V and 3 bases from J, the junction contained 5 bases not matched to a gene. Germline CDR1 and CDR2: MDHEN and SYDVKM. This chain's CDR3 is CASSGQDRANEKLFF. DNA for the CDR3: TGTGCCAGCAGTGGCCAGGACAGGGCTAATGAAAAACTGTTTTTT. The full variable domain, rest sourced from reference TRBV28 and TRBJ1-4, is DVKVTQSSRYLVKRTGEKVFLECVQDMDHENMFWYRQDPGLGLRLIYFSYDVKMKEKGDIPEGYSVSREKKERFSLILESASTNQTSMYLCASSGQDRANEKLFFGSGTQLSVL.